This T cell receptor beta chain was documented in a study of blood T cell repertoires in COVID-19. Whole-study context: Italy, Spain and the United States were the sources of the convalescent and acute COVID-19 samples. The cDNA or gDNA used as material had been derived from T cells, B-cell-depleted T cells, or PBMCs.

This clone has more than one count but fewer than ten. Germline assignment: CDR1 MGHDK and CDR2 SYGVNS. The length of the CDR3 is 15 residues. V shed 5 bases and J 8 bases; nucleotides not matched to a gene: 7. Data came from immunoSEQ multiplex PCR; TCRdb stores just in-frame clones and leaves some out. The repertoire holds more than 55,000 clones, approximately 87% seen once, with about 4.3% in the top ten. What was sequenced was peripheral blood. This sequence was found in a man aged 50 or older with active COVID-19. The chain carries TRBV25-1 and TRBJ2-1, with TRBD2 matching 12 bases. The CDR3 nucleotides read TGTGCCAGCAGTCGACTAGCGGGAGAGACGGATGAGCAGTTCTTC. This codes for CASSRLAGETDEQFF.